The source of this T cell receptor beta chain is a study of T-cell memory formation after mild COVID-19. TCRdb passed the 5' RACE reads through MiXCR, listing each CDR3 protein once. The sample records more than 70,000 distinct CDR3 sequences, around 13% being singletons. A word on this clonotype: Its specificity is unknown.

The study's findings and limits: CD4+ bias marked clones expanding day 15 to 37, unlike balanced contracting clones.

The CDR3 consists of 17 residues. CDR1 MNHEY and CDR2 SVGAGI come from the germline V gene. The V and J ends lost 6 bases and 4 bases, in that order; junction bases with no gene match: 16. V gene TRBV6-5 combines with J gene TRBJ2-3; 7 bases agree with TRBD1. This receptor was obtained from an adult woman who had mild COVID-19 (a few samples of this study predate the infection). Cell type and time point are not known. Material for sequencing was PBMCs or a T cell subset sorted from them (not recorded which). The CDR3 bases are TGTGCCAGCAGCAACCACAGGGGACCCAGTAAACCAGATACGCAGTATTTT. Protein sequence: CASSNHRGPSKPDTQYF.